This passage covers 22 T cell receptor beta chains from one sample sequenced in a study of T-cell reconstitution after alpha-beta-depleted transplantation in children. Preparing the TCRbeta library involved the use of unique molecular identifiers. TCRdb fed the PCR reads into MiXCR, producing one record per CDR3 protein. This sample has more than 200,000 distinct CDR3 sequences, with 20% to 30% found just once. Sequencing used PBMCs, mostly from graft donor cells, obtained 360 days after TCRalphabeta/CD19-depleted stem cell transplant. The receptors originated from a female patient between 2 and 15 years old who had a stem cell transplant for congenital amegakaryocytic thrombocytopenia, so the T cells may come from the graft donor.

This clonotype was detected a few times. J is TRBJ2-1 and V is TRBV5-1, with 7 bases matching TRBD2. With V trimmed by 0 bases and J by 3 bases, 3 bases remained unmatched. The length of the CDR3 is 15 residues. Germline V gene sequence: CDR1 SGHRS, CDR2 YFSETQ. Here the CDR3 reads CASSLGGGGYNEQFF. CDR3 in DNA: TGCGCCAGCAGCTTGGGGGGGGGAGGCTACAATGAGCAGTTCTTC.

V usage is TRBV12-3 or TRBV12-4 and J usage is TRBJ1-1; 8 nucleotides agree with TRBD1. The CDR3 sequence is 16 residues long. V dropped 3 bases and J dropped 2; count of bases not matched to a gene: 8. This CDR3 is CASSFPGQGRNTEAFF. The CDR3 nucleotides are TGTGCCAGCAGTTTCCCAGGACAGGGACGAAACACTGAAGCTTTCTTT.

This clonotype turned up a few times. The V call is TRBV4-1, the J call TRBJ1-5; D is undetermined. V lost 1 base, J lost 5 bases, and 18 bases lay in between. The length of the CDR3 is 17 residues. CDR1 and CDR2 (germline): MGHRA, YSYEKL. The DNA for the CDR3 is TGCGCCAGCAGCCAAGCATTCAGCCCGAACACTCATCAGCCCCAGCATTTT. Amino acids: CASSQAFSPNTHQPQHF.

The table lists this clonotype with a count of one. The chain joins TRBV5-1 to TRBJ1-4; no clear D. The CDR3 contains 16 residues. The germline gives CDR1 SGHRS, CDR2 YFSETQ. Trimming shortened V by 0 bases and J by 5 bases, and 14 bases separated the two germline ends. CDR3 nucleotide sequence: TGCGCCAGCAGCTTGGGGGTTCAGGCCAACAATGAAAAACTGTTTTTT. Its translation is CASSLGVQANNEKLFF.

The chain uses TRBV5-4 and TRBJ2-1; 13 bases agree with TRBD2. The ends lost 4 bases at V and 4 bases at J; junction bases unmatched: 8. Germline loops: CDR1 SGHNT, CDR2 YYREEE (reference sequence). The CDR3 extends over 17 amino acids. The CDR3 sequence: CASSPGLAGTNYNEQFF. CDR3 DNA: TGTGCCAGCAGCCCGGGACTAGCGGGAACGAATTACAATGAGCAGTTCTTC.

This rearrangement joins TRBV18 to TRBJ2-1; D is uncertain. Per the germline V gene, CDR1 is KGHSH and CDR2 is LQKENI. The CDR3 contains 13 residues. V lost 6 bases to trimming and J lost 5 bases, with 11 bases between them. The CDR3 protein is CASSLSRNNEQFF. The CDR3 nucleotides read TGTGCCAGCTCCTTGTCCAGAAACAATGAGCAGTTCTTC.

This chain connects TRBV20-1 to TRBJ1-2; D remains ambiguous. Germline V lookup: CDR1 DFQATT, CDR2 SNEGSKA (reference sequence). Trimming cost V 6 bases and J 4 bases, with 12 bases left between them. CDR3 length equals 12 residues. In nucleotides, the CDR3 is TGCAGTGCCCCCACGACCTTCTATGGCTACACCTTC. Protein sequence: CSAPTTFYGYTF.

The chain carries TRBV18 and TRBJ2-7; 11 bases are a match to TRBD2. This CDR3 region has 16 residues. Losses at the gene ends were 3 bases for V and 0 bases for J; bases not matched to a gene: 4. CDR1 is KGHSH and CDR2 is LQKENI in the germline V gene. The CDR3 sequence: CASSPTLAGGSYEQYF. In nucleotides, the CDR3 is TGTGCCAGCTCACCCACGCTAGCGGGGGGCTCCTACGAGCAGTACTTC.

This clonotype was detected only a few times. This chain uses TRBV29-1 with TRBJ2-3; no clear D gene. Germline CDR1 is SQVTM and CDR2 is ANQGSEA. There are 11 residues in the CDR3. V was clipped by 4 bases and J by 5 bases, with 7 bases between them. The CDR3 reads CSVVSGDTQYF. CDR3 coding DNA: TGCAGCGTTGTTTCGGGAGATACGCAGTATTTT.

This clonotype appeared a few times. The V call is TRBV6-2 or TRBV6-3, the J call TRBJ1-1; TRBD1 might be the D (5 bases). CDR1 MNHEY and CDR2 SVGEGT come from the germline V gene. The CDR3 runs to 14 residues. V was trimmed by 5 bases and J by 1 base, leaving 11 bases between them. This CDR3 reads CASSRRQRNTEAFF. In nucleotides, the CDR3 is TGTGCCAGCAGTCGGCGACAGAGGAACACTGAAGCTTTCTTT.

This clonotype occurred a few times. V gene TRBV30 combines with J gene TRBJ1-3; D remains unclear. This CDR3 comprises 12 residues. CDR1 and CDR2 from the germline V gene are GTSNPN and SVGIG (reference sequence). V lost 0 bases and J 4 bases, leaving 4 bases between the germline ends. The CDR3 bases are TGTGCCTGGAGTGTAGCCGGAAACACCATATATTTT. Its protein product is CAWSVAGNTIYF.

This chain joins TRBV20-1 and TRBJ1-1; 10 bases agree with TRBD1. V lost 1 base and J lost 5; bases outside the gene matches: 7. Germline lookup yields CDR1 DFQATT and CDR2 SNEGSKA (reference sequence). This CDR3 comprises 15 residues. DNA of the CDR3: TGCAGTGCTAGAGCCGCGGGACAGGGGAAGACTGAAGCTTTCTTT. It codes for CSARAAGQGKTEAFF.

This clonotype was observed a few times. V and J are TRBV7-9 and TRBJ2-3; D perhaps matches TRBD2 (6 bases). The CDR3 has 17 residues. The germline V gene encodes CDR1 SEHNR and CDR2 FQNEAQ (reference sequence). With 5 bases removed from V and 0 bases from J, the gap between germline ends came to 18 bases. The CDR3 DNA reads as TGTGCCAGCAGCCCCCGGTGGGTAGCGGAAAGCACAGATACGCAGTATTTT. As protein: CASSPRWVAESTDTQYF.

The CDR3, as DNA: TGCGCCAGCAGCTTTTGGGACAGCCAAGAGACCCAGTACTTC. Its translation is CASSFWDSQETQYF. The chain recombines TRBV5-1 with TRBJ2-5, with 7 nucleotides matching TRBD1. Trimming took 2 bases from V and 1 from J; bases not matched to a gene: 2. Germline CDR1 reads SGHRS; CDR2 reads YFSETQ. This CDR3 spans 14 amino acids.

The chain couples TRBV7-2 to TRBJ2-1; D call uncertain. The CDR3 spans 15 residues. Trimming stripped 1 base from V and 2 bases from J, with 9 bases between. Germline CDR1 reads SGHTA; CDR2 reads FQGNSA. The CDR3 sequence: CASSLVWQPYNEQFF. CDR3 bases: TGTGCCAGCAGCTTAGTATGGCAGCCCTACAATGAGCAGTTCTTC. Full variable domain (rest looked up from reference TRBV7-2 and TRBJ2-1): GAGVSQSPSNKVTEKGKDVELRCDPISGHTALYWYRQSLGQGLEFLIYFQGNSAPDKSGLPSDRFSAERTGGSVSTLTIQRTQQEDSAVYLCASSLVWQPYNEQFFGPGTRLTVL.

The chain recombines TRBV10-3 with TRBJ1-1; 8 positions match TRBD1. Germline CDR1 is ENHRY and CDR2 is SYGVKD. Trimming cost V 4 bases and J 6 bases; bases outside gene matches: 13. This CDR3 has 16 residues. CDR3 coding DNA: TGTGCCATCAGTGGCTATACAGGGGGGGAGGCGGCTGAAGCTTTCTTT. This gives the protein CAISGYTGGEAAEAFF.

The chain carries TRBV20-1 and TRBJ1-5; D gene ambiguous. The CDR3 runs to 13 residues. Trimming took off 4 bases at V and 5 bases at J, with 12 bases between the two ends. CDR1 is DFQATT, CDR2 SNEGSKA, per germline (reference sequence). The CDR3 here is CSATESGDQPQHF. The DNA for the CDR3 is TGCAGTGCTACCGAGTCAGGCGATCAGCCCCAGCATTTT.

The chain recombines TRBV14 with TRBJ2-1; D unresolved. V shed 0 bases and J shed 9 bases, with 9 bases lying between them. CDR1 and CDR2 (germline): SGHDN, FVKESK. The CDR3 consists of 13 residues. The CDR3 coding sequence is TGTGCCAGCAGCCAAGAGGTAGACGGTGAGCAGTTCTTC. Translating gives CASSQEVDGEQFF.

The V call is TRBV3-1, the J call TRBJ2-3; 9 positions agree with TRBD2. The CDR3 extends over 17 amino acids. CDR1 and CDR2 from the germline V gene are LGHDT and YNNKEL (reference sequence). Trimming cost V 0 bases and J 2 bases; bases outside gene matches: 6. The CDR3 loop reads CASSQDQGLAVTDTQYF. The DNA of the CDR3 is TGTGCCAGCAGCCAAGACCAGGGACTAGCTGTCACAGATACGCAGTATTTT.

This clonotype was observed a handful of times. The genes are TRBV20-1 and TRBJ2-7, with 7 bases fitting TRBD1. CDR3 length: 13 amino acids. Per germline, CDR1 DFQATT and CDR2 SNEGSKA (reference sequence). Trimming cost V 6 bases and J 0 bases; bases outside gene matches: 5. Here the CDR3 DNA reads TGCAGTGCCATCCGGGACAGCTCCTACGAGCAGTACTTC. It codes for CSAIRDSSYEQYF.

This clonotype was counted at least ten times. This chain connects TRBV5-1 to TRBJ2-1; 8 positions agree with TRBD2. J was trimmed by 7 bases and V by 5 bases; bases with no gene match: 14. This CDR3 comprises 16 residues. The germline V gene encodes CDR1 SGHRS and CDR2 YFSETQ. This CDR3 reads CASRTVGLVVSNEQFF. DNA of the CDR3: TGCGCCAGCAGGACCGTGGGACTAGTCGTCTCGAATGAGCAGTTCTTC.

The chain employs TRBV19 and TRBJ2-3; tentative D call: TRBD2 (6 bases). The CDR3 length is 17 residues. Trimming cost V 0 bases and J 6 bases, with 19 bases left between them. CDR1 is LNHDA and CDR2 is SQIVND in the germline V gene (reference sequence). This CDR3 reads CASSIDQGLTFLDTQYF. CDR3 DNA sequence: TGTGCCAGTAGTATAGATCAGGGACTTACCTTTCTGGATACGCAGTATTTT. The full variable domain, rest sourced from reference TRBV19 and TRBJ2-3, is DGGITQSPKYLFRKEGQNVTLSCEQNLNHDAMYWYRQDPGQGLRLIYYSQIVNDFQKGDIAEGYSVSREKKESFPLTVTSAQKNPTAFYLCASSIDQGLTFLDTQYFGPGTRLTVL.